Below are 23 T cell receptor beta chains sequenced from a single sample in a study of cytotoxic CD8 clonotypes in ibrutinib-treated CLL (dated by TCRdb to about 2021). Receptor amplification or capture employed the immunoSEQ multiplex PCR assay. This immuneACCESS table, as held by TCRdb, lists in-frame sequences with V and J called but not all clones. Of the missing ones, under half trace to an unresolved V gene in checked studies; the others have no known cause. The sample table lists around 310,000 clones, 70% to 80% of them with a count of one. The ten largest clones take up roughly 7% of the sample. The source was PBMCs, collected before ibrutinib treatment. The origin of the receptors is a human donor with chronic lymphocytic leukemia.

The chain is built from TRBV7-2 and TRBJ2-7, with 10 positions matching TRBD1. This CDR3 has 13 amino acids. Germline trimming cut 2 bases from V and 6 bases from J; bases unmatched to any gene: 1. CDR1 is SGHTA and CDR2 is FQGNSA in the germline V gene. CDR3 nucleotides: TGTGCCAGCAGCTTAAGGACAGGGGGCGAGCAGTACTTC. Protein sequence: CASSLRTGGEQYF.

This clone was seen only once. The chain recombines TRBV5-1 with TRBJ2-7; 10 positions agree with TRBD1. The ends lost 4 bases at V and 5 bases at J; junction bases unmatched: 9. In germline, CDR1 is SGHRS, CDR2 YFSETQ. CDR3 length equals 15 residues. The CDR3 loop is CASSLTGGAINEQYF. As DNA, the CDR3 is TGCGCCAGCAGCCTGACAGGGGGCGCGATTAACGAGCAGTACTTC. The whole variable domain, remainder taken from reference TRBV5-1 and TRBJ2-7, is KAGVTQTPRYLIKTRGQQVTLSCSPISGHRSVSWYQQTPGQGLQFLFEYFSETQRNKGNFPGRFSGRQFSNSRSEMNVSTLELGDSALYLCASSLTGGAINEQYFGPGTRLTVT.

The chain recombines TRBV5-4 with TRBJ2-5; D gene unclear. Germline V gives CDR1 SGHNT, CDR2 YYREEE (reference sequence). V was clipped by 0 bases and J by 4 bases, with 10 bases between them. There are 14 residues in the CDR3. This chain's CDR3 is CASSLGYSRETQYF. The CDR3 region has the DNA TGTGCCAGCAGCTTGGGGTACAGCCGAGAGACCCAGTACTTC.

This chain uses TRBV11-2 with TRBJ2-1; D possibly corresponds to TRBD1 (5 bases). Trimming removed 2 bases from V and 4 bases from J, with 12 bases in between. The CDR3 contains 15 residues. The germline gives CDR1 SGHAT, CDR2 FQNNGV. CDR3 amino acids: CASSLQGAGYNEQFF. In DNA form, the CDR3 reads TGTGCCAGCAGCTTACAGGGCGCCGGGTACAATGAGCAGTTCTTC.

The gene calls are TRBV4-3 and TRBJ2-3, with 12 bases aligning to TRBD2. CDR1 and CDR2 from the germline V gene are LGHNA and YSLEER. The CDR3 is 20 amino acids. V dropped 0 bases and J dropped 5; count of bases not matched to a gene: 15. In nucleotides, the CDR3 is TGCGCCAGCAGCCAAGATGCGATGGCTAGCGGGAGGGCTTTTGGAGATACGCAGTATTTT. It translates to CASSQDAMASGRAFGDTQYF.

The V gene is TRBV18, the J gene TRBJ2-3; 9 bases fit TRBD1. Looked up from germline, CDR1 is KGHSH and CDR2 is LQKENI. Trimming removed 4 bases from V and 3 bases from J; junction bases left unmatched: 5. This CDR3 spans 15 amino acids. For the CDR3, the DNA is TGTGCCAGCTCACGTCGACAGGGGGAAACAGATACGCAGTATTTT. Its translation is CASSRRQGETDTQYF.

This clone showed up just once. The rearrangement links TRBV5-1 to TRBJ2-1, with unresolved D. The CDR3 consists of 13 residues. Germline assignment: CDR1 SGHRS and CDR2 YFSETQ. Trimming took off 4 bases at V and 2 bases at J, with 7 bases between the two ends. CDR3: CASSPDTYNEQFF. Written as DNA, the CDR3 is TGCGCCAGCAGCCCAGACACCTACAATGAGCAGTTCTTC. Based on the CDR3 plus reference TRBV5-1 and TRBJ2-1, the full variable domain is KAGVTQTPRYLIKTRGQQVTLSCSPISGHRSVSWYQQTPGQGLQFLFEYFSETQRNKGNFPGRFSGRQFSNSRSEMNVSTLELGDSALYLCASSPDTYNEQFFGPGTRLTVL.

This clone was seen just once. The J gene is TRBJ2-1, the V gene TRBV30; D unresolved. The germline V and J ends were trimmed by 0 bases and 5 bases, with 11 bases remaining between them. Germline V gene lookup returns CDR1 GTSNPN and CDR2 SVGIG (reference sequence). This CDR3 is 14 amino acids long. The CDR3 DNA follows: TGTGCCTGGAGTGTGGGTACAGAGGACAATGAGCAGTTCTTC. This encodes CAWSVGTEDNEQFF.

The rearrangement joins TRBV19 to TRBJ2-1, with TRBD1 as a possible D gene (5 bases). This CDR3 spans 14 amino acids. CDR1 and CDR2 (germline): LNHDA, SQIVND (reference sequence). V shed 2 bases and J shed 4 bases, with 9 bases lying between them. DNA for the CDR3: TGTGCCAGTAGTATAAGTCAGGGTTACAATGAGCAGTTCTTC. Amino acids: CASSISQGYNEQFF.

This clone was picked up a small number of times. The rearrangement joins TRBV19 to TRBJ1-4, with 8 bases fitting TRBD1. The CDR3 extends over 16 amino acids. Germline loops: CDR1 LNHDA, CDR2 SQIVND (reference sequence). After removal of 1 base from V and 7 bases from J, the junction contained 8 bases not matched to a gene. The CDR3 DNA is TGTGCCAGTAGTATAGGCAGACAGGGGATCGGTGAAAAACTGTTTTTT. This codes for CASSIGRQGIGEKLFF.

The chain joins TRBV28 to TRBJ2-2; the D is unclear. V was shortened by 4 bases and J by 1 base, with 13 bases between the two germline ends. CDR1 and CDR2 (germline): MDHEN, SYDVKM. This CDR3 is 16 amino acids long. CDR3: CASSSSPPQNTGELFF. CDR3 in DNA: TGTGCCAGCAGTTCATCCCCCCCCCAGAACACCGGGGAGCTGTTTTTT.

A single count supports this clone. The chain is built from TRBV7-2 and TRBJ2-6, with 7 nucleotides matching TRBD1. From germline, CDR1 is SGHTA and CDR2 FQGNSA. Germline trimming cut 5 bases from V and 4 bases from J; bases unmatched to any gene: 8. This CDR3 region has 16 residues. The CDR3 coding sequence is TGTGCCAGCAGCACACGACAGGGCTCAGGGGCCAACGTCCTGACTTTC. Its translation is CASSTRQGSGANVLTF.

In the case of this clone: A much bigger clone sits one base away, suggesting this may be a read error. This chain joins TRBV10-3 and TRBJ2-1, with TRBD2 identical over 10 bases. V gave up 5 bases and J gave up 0 bases; unmatched junction bases: 13. Germline CDR1 ENHRY, CDR2 SYGVKD. The CDR3 has 19 amino acids. The CDR3 nucleotides are TGTGCCATCAGTTACCGTTGGACTAGCGGTAACAGCTCCTACAATGAGCAGTTCTTC. It specifies CAISYRWTSGNSSYNEQFF.

V gene TRBV4-1 combines with J gene TRBJ2-5, with D unresolved. Per germline, CDR1 MGHRA and CDR2 YSYEKL. Trimming left V 0 bases short and J 5 bases short, with 13 bases between. The CDR3 length is 15 residues. The CDR3 sequence is CASSQDIGPTETQYF. The DNA for the CDR3 is TGCGCCAGCAGCCAAGATATAGGGCCGACTGAGACCCAGTACTTC.

This chain's CDR3 is CASSLGNLAGQDNEKLFF. CDR3 in DNA: TGTGCCAGCAGCTTGGGCAACCTCGCGGGACAAGACAATGAAAAACTGTTTTTT. This sequence joins TRBV5-4 and TRBJ1-4, with TRBD1 as a possible D gene (6 bases). CDR1 is SGHNT and CDR2 is YYREEE in the germline V gene (reference sequence). V was cut by 0 bases and J by 5 bases, with 20 bases left in between. This CDR3 region has 18 residues.

The chain has TRBV7-2 and TRBJ2-4; D is tentatively TRBD1 or TRBD2 (6 bases each). Germline V gene sequence: CDR1 SGHTA, CDR2 FQGNSA. The germline V and J ends were trimmed by 4 bases and 0 bases, with 16 bases remaining between them. The CDR3 is 17 residues long. DNA of the CDR3: TGTGCCAGCAGCTCCTTTTGGAAGGGGGGAGCCAAAAACATTCAGTACTTC. Translated, it gives CASSSFWKGGAKNIQYF.

This chain uses TRBV28 with TRBJ1-1; no firm D call. Trimming took 8 bases from V and 4 from J, leaving 14 bases between them. The CDR3 contains 13 residues. CDR1 MDHEN and CDR2 SYDVKM come from the germline V gene. In DNA form, the CDR3 reads TGTGCCAGCGGCCCTCGTAAAGGCACTGAAGCTTTCTTT. Translating gives CASGPRKGTEAFF.

The chain recombines TRBV4-1 with TRBJ2-1; 9 bases match TRBD2. This CDR3 spans 15 amino acids. The germline V gene encodes CDR1 MGHRA and CDR2 YSYEKL. V dropped 5 bases and J dropped 4; count of bases not matched to a gene: 6. In DNA form, the CDR3 reads TGCGCCAGCAGCTTGCGGGAGGGCCCTTACAATGAGCAGTTCTTC. Protein sequence: CASSLREGPYNEQFF.

The V and J genes are TRBV5-1 and TRBJ1-4; D is ambiguous. This CDR3 region has 14 residues. CDR1 and CDR2 (germline): SGHRS, YFSETQ. V dropped 0 bases and J dropped 3 bases, with 6 bases sitting between them. The CDR3 DNA sequence: TGCGCCAGCAGCTTGGAATTAGCTAATGAAAAACTGTTTTTT. Amino acid sequence: CASSLELANEKLFF.

CDR3 residues: CASSKSRTGQGETQYF. As DNA, the CDR3 is TGTGCCAGCAGCAAAAGCAGGACAGGGCAGGGGGAGACCCAGTACTTC. The chain combines TRBV7-6 with TRBJ2-5, with 8 bases aligning to TRBD1. V was pared by 5 bases and J by 5 bases, with 13 bases of the junction left unmatched. The CDR3 sequence is 16 residues long. Germline-derived CDR1 and CDR2 are SGHVS and FNYEAQ.

The V gene is TRBV28, the J gene TRBJ1-5, with D perhaps matching TRBD1 (6 bases). Germline V gene sequence: CDR1 MDHEN, CDR2 SYDVKM. Trimming stripped 3 bases from V and 7 bases from J, with 22 bases between. This CDR3 has 17 residues. The chain's CDR3 is CASSFPLSRGLRQPQHF. The CDR3 DNA reads as TGTGCCAGCAGTTTCCCATTATCCCGGGGGCTAAGACAGCCCCAGCATTTT.

The chain combines TRBV5-1 with TRBJ2-5; possible D gene TRBD1, 5 bases. Germline V lookup: CDR1 SGHRS, CDR2 YFSETQ. The CDR3 loop spans 14 amino acids. V shed 2 bases and J shed 4 bases, with 12 bases lying between them. CDR3: CASSFQGMGETQYF. The CDR3 region has the DNA TGCGCCAGCAGCTTCCAGGGTATGGGAGAGACCCAGTACTTC.

The J gene is TRBJ2-2, the V gene TRBV4-1, with 13 bases fitting TRBD2. This CDR3 comprises 16 residues. Germline V gives CDR1 MGHRA, CDR2 YSYEKL. The J segment lost 8 bases and the V segment lost 6 bases, leaving 9 bases of the junction unmatched. The DNA of the CDR3 is TGCGCCAGCAGGCTTCGGACTAGCGGGAGTCCTGGGGAGCTGTTTTTT. Translated, it gives CASRLRTSGSPGELFF.